This T cell receptor beta chain is drawn from a study of T-cell memory formation after mild COVID-19. Each CDR3 protein gets one entry after TCRdb re-called the 5' RACE reads with MiXCR. The table includes 85,000 to 130,000 distinct CDR3 sequences, roughly an eighth detected once. The CDR3 is 15 residues long. V lost 0 bases and J 0 bases, leaving 9 bases between the germline ends. Germline-derived CDR1 and CDR2 are SGHRS and YFSETQ. This clonotype was detected a few times. What was sequenced was PBMCs or a T cell subset sorted from them (not recorded which). The clonotype originates from an adult woman who had mild COVID-19 (a few samples of this study predate the infection). Cell type and time point are not known. The chain joins TRBV5-1 to TRBJ1-1; no clear D. This CDR3 is CASSLAPDLNTEAFF. For the CDR3, the DNA is TGCGCCAGCAGCTTGGCACCCGACTTGAACACTGAAGCTTTCTTT.